This TCR beta chain was captured by sequencing in a study of cytotoxic CD8 clonotypes in ibrutinib-treated CLL. About the research overall: The study recorded mean values of about 260,000 productive templates and 94,082 productive rearrangements per sample. Study-wide results and caveats: Shared public clonotypes were rare, and on treatment they either got smaller or stayed the same. Progressing and sustained-remission patients had different sampling times.

V was cut by 5 bases and J by 0 bases, with 11 bases left in between. This CDR3 is built from 15 residues. Germline V gene sequence: CDR1 MNHEY, CDR2 SMNVEV (reference sequence). Using immunoSEQ multiplex PCR, the repertoire was profiled, and TCRdb retains in-frame clones only, with some absent. The sample includes about 26,000 clones, approximately 85% of them seen just once. This clone has just one count. Its target is not known. The rearrangement uses TRBV27 and TRBJ1-3; D might be TRBD1 (5 bases). The TCR sequence derives from a human donor with chronic lymphocytic leukemia. The sample in question was PBMCs, obtained after 24 months of ibrutinib treatment. This chain's CDR3 is CASSPEGNSGNTIYF. CDR3 coding DNA: TGTGCCAGCAGTCCCGAGGGGAACTCTGGAAACACCATATATTTT.